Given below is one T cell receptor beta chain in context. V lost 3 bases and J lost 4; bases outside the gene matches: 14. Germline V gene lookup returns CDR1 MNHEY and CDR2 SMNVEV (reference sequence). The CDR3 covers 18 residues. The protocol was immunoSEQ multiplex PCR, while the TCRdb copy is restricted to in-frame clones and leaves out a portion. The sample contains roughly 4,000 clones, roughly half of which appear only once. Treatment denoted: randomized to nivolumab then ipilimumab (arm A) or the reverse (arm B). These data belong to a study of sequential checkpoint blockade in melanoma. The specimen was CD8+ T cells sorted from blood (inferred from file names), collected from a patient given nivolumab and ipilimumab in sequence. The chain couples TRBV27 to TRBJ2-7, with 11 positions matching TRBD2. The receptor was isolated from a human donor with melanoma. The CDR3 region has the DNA TGTGCCAGCAGTTTTACTCGACCGGGACTAGCGGAACCTTACGAGCAGTACTTC. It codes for CASSFTRPGLAEPYEQYF.